The following is a TCR beta chain sequence with its context. Its specific antigen is unknown. No clone much larger than this one lies a single base away; base qualities are absent. The data originate from a study of T cell repertoires in cytomegalovirus infection (dated by TCRdb to the late 2010s). With regard to the full study: Peptide stimulations targeted recently identified HLA-C-restricted CMV epitopes, whose presentation resists viral immunomodulation, together with well-studied HLA-B-restricted epitopes. Donor HLA type was relevant to the analysis, because carriage of CMV infection together with the matching HLA type was indicated by public TCR beta signatures.

Study-wide conclusions, independent of this receptor: The ex vivo response was dominated by HLA-C-restricted CMV-specific TCR beta clonotypes, and the single most frequent clonotype in two of eight donors was supplied by these HLA-C-restricted clonotypes. In both this cohort and an independent cohort of some 380 donors, the cumulative frequency of public TCR beta family members distinguished carriers of CMV infection plus the relevant HLA type.

TCRdb lists the instrument as Illumina HiSeq 1500. The public reads were reprocessed in TCRdb via fastp at Q25 and MiXCR, keeping in-frame beta chains. Records with the same CDR3 protein are collapsed into one entry carrying the most frequent genes and DNA. Within this sample are approximately 100,000 distinct CDR3 sequences, with about 30% of them counted one time only. The ten largest clonotypes hold about 81% of the sample. Explained via the paper, the treatment or condition label denotes: in vitro stimulation with specific CMV peptide epitopes to enrich CMV-specific T cells. The material sequenced was CD8+ T cells from cultured PBMCs, taken from culture after CMV antigen stimulation. This sequence was found in a human donor in good health (CMV status not recorded). Some clones in this sample may be carry-over from other donors' samples.

The nucleotides are TGTGCCAGCAGGGCGTGGGGACAGGGGGCTTCCGGGGAGCTGTTTTTT. This codes for CASRAWGQGASGELFF. This chain is built from TRBV2 and TRBJ2-2; the central 12 bases match TRBD1. The germline V gene encodes CDR1 SNHLY and CDR2 FYNNEI. Trimming removed 6 bases from V and 6 bases from J; the gene matches leave 8 bases unexplained. From its cysteine to its phenylalanine, the CDR3 spans 16 amino acids. The sequence is cut down to CDR3 DNA, 48 bases in frame from base 1.